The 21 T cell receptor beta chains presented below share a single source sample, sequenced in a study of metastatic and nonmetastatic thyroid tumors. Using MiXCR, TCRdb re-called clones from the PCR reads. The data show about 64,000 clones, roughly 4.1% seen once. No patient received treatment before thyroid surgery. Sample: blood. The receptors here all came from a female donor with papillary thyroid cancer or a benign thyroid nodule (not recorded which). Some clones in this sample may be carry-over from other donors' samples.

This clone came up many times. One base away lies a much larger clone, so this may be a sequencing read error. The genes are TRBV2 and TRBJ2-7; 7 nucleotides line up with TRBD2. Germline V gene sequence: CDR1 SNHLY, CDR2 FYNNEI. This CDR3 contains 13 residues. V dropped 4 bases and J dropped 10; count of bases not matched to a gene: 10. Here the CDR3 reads CASSGAGPPEQYF. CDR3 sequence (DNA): TGTGCCAGCAGTGGAGCGGGACCCCCTGAACAGTACTTC.

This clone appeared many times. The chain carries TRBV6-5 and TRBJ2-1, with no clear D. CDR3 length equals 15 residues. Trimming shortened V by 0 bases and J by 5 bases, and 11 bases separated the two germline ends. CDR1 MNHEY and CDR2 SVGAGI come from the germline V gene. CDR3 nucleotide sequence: TGTGCCAGCAGTTACTCACGAACATGGGACAATGAGCAGTTCTTC. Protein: CASSYSRTWDNEQFF.

The CDR3 loop is CASSLAHRQSPSYGYTF. The CDR3 bases are TGTGCCAGCAGCTTAGCCCATCGACAGAGCCCCTCCTATGGCTACACCTTC. The chain has TRBV11-2 and TRBJ1-2; possible D gene TRBD1, 5 bases. Deletions cut 1 base from V and 4 bases from J, with 19 bases between. The germline V gene encodes CDR1 SGHAT and CDR2 FQNNGV. The CDR3 loop spans 17 amino acids.

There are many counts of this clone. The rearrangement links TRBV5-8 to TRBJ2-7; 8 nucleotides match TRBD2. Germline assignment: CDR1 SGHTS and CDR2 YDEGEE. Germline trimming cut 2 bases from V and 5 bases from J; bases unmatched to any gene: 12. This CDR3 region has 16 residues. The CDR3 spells CASSFGSEREKNEQYF. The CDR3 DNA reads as TGTGCCAGCAGCTTTGGATCGGAGCGGGAGAAAAACGAGCAGTACTTC.

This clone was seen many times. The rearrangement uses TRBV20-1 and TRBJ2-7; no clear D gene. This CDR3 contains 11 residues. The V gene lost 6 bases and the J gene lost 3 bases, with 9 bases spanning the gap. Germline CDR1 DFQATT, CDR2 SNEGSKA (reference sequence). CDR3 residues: CSAQDRYEQYF. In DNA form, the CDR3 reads TGCAGTGCCCAGGACCGCTACGAGCAGTACTTC.

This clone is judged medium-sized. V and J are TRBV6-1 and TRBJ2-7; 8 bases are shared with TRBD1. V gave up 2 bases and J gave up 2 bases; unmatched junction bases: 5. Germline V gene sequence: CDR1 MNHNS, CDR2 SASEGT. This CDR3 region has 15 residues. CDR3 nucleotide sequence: TGTGCCAGCAGTGAATCGTCAGGGGGCCCCTACGAGCAGTACTTC. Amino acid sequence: CASSESSGGPYEQYF.

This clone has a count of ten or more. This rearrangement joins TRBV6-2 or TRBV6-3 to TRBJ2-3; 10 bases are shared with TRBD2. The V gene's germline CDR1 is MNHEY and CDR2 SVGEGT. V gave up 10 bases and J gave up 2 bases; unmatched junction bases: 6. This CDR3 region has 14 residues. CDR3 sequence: CATRGLADTDTQYF. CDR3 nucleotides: TGTGCCACCCGAGGACTAGCGGACACAGATACGCAGTATTTT.

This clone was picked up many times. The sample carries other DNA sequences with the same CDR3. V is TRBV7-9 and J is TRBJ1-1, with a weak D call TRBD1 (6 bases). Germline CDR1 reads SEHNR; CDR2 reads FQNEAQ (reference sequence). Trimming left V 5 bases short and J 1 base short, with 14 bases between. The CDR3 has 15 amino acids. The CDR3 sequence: CASSPPTGSNTEAFF. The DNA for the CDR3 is TGTGCCAGCAGCCCACCGACAGGTTCGAACACTGAAGCTTTCTTT.

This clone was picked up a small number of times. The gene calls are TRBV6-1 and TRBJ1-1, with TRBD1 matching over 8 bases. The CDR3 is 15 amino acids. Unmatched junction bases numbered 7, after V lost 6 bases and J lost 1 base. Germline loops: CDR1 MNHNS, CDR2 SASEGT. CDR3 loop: CASRGQGFGNTEAFF. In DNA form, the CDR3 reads TGTGCCAGCAGAGGACAGGGATTTGGGAACACTGAAGCTTTCTTT.

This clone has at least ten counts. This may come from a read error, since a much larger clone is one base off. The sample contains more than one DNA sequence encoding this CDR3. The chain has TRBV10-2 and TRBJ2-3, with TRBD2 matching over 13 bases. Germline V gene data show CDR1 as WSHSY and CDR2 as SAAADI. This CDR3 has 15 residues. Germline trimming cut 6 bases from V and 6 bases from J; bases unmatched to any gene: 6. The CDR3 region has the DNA TGCGCCAGCAGACTAGCGGGAGGGCCGGTGGATACGCAGTATTTT. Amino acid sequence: CASRLAGGPVDTQYF.

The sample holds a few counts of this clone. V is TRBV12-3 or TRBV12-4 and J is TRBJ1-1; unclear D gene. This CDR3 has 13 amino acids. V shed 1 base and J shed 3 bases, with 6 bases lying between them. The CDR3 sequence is CASSLVVDTEAFF. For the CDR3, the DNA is TGTGCCAGCAGTTTAGTGGTCGACACTGAAGCTTTCTTT.

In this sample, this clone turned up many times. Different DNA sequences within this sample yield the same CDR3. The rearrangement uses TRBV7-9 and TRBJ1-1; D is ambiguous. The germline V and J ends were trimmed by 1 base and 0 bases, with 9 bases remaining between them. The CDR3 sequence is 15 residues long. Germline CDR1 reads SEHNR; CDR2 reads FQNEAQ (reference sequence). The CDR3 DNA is TGTGCCAGCAGCTTAGTAGGACGTATGAACACTGAAGCTTTCTTT. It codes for CASSLVGRMNTEAFF. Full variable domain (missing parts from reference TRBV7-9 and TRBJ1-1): DTGVSQNPRHKITKRGQNVTFRCDPISEHNRLYWYRQTLGQGPEFLTYFQNEAQLEKSRLLSDRFSAERPKGSFSTLEIQRTEQGDSAMYLCASSLVGRMNTEAFFGQGTRLTVV.

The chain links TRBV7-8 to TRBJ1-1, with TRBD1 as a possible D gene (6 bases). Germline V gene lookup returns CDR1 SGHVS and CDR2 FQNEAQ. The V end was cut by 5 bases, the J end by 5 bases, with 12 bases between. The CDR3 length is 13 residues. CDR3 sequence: CASSKQTGTEAFF. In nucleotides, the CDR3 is TGTGCCAGCAGCAAGCAGACAGGAACTGAAGCTTTCTTT. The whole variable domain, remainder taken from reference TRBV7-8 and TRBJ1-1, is GAGVSQSPRYKVAKRGQDVALRCDPISGHVSLFWYQQALGQGPEFLTYFQNEAQLDKSGLPSDRFFAERPEGSVSTLKIQRTQQEDSAVYLCASSKQTGTEAFFGQGTRLTVV.

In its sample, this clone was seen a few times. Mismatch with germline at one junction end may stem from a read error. The CDR3 is CASSFLGCYCYTF. The CDR3 DNA sequence: TGTGCCAGCAGTTTCCTCGGGTGCTATTGCTACACCTTC. This sequence joins TRBV28 and TRBJ1-2; D remains ambiguous. Germline V CDR1 and CDR2: MDHEN, SYDVKM. CDR3 length: 13 residues.

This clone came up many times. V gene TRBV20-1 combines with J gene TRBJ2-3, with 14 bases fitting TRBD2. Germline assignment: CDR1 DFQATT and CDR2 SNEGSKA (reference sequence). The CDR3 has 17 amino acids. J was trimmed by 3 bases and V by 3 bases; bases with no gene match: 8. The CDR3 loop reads CSASGGTSGRGTDTQYF. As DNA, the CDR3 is TGCAGTGCTAGCGGGGGGACTAGCGGGAGAGGAACAGATACGCAGTATTTT.

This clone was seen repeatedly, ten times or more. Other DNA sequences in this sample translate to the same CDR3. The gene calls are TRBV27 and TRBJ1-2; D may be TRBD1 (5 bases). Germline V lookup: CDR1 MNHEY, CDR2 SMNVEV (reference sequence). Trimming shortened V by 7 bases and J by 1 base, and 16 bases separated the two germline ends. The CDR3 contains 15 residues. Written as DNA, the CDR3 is TGTGCCAGCACCCCGCGAGACAGAGTTAACTATGGCTACACCTTC. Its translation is CASTPRDRVNYGYTF.

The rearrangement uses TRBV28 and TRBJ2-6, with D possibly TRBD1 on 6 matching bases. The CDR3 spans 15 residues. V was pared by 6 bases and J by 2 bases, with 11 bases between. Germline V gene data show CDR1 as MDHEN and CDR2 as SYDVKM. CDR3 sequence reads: CASSRTGPGANVLTF. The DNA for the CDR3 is TGTGCCAGCAGCCGTACAGGGCCTGGGGCCAACGTCCTGACTTTC.

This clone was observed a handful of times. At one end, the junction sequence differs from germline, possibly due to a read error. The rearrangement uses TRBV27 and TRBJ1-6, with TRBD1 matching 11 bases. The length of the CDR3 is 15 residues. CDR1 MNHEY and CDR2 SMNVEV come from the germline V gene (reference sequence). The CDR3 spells CASILRGTGGSPLHF. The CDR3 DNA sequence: TGTGCCAGCATTTTACGGGGGACAGGGGGTTCACCCCTCCACTTC.

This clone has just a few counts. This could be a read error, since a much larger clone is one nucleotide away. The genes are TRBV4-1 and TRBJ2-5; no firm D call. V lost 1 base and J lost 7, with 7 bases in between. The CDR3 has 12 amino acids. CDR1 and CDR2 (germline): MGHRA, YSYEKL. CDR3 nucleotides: TGCGCCAGCAGCCAAGCTATTGGGACCCAGTACTTC. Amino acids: CASSQAIGTQYF.

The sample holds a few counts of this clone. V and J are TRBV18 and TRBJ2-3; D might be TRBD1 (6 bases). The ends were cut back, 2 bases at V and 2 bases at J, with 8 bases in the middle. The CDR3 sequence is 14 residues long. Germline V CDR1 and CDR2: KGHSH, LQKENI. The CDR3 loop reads CASSPGDTTDTQYF. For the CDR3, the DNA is TGTGCCAGCTCACCAGGGGACACCACAGATACGCAGTATTTT. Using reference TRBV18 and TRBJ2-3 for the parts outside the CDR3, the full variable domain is NAGVMQNPRHLVRRRGQEARLRCSPMKGHSHVYWYRQLPEEGLKFMVYLQKENIIDESGMPKERFSAEFPKEGPSILRIQQVVRGDSAAYFCASSPGDTTDTQYFGPGTRLTVL.

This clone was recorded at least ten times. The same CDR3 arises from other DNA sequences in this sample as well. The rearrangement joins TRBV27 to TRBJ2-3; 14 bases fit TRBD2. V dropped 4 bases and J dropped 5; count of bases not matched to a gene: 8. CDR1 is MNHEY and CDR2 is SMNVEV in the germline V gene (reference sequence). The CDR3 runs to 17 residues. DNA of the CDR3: TGTGCCAGCAGTTCCCGACTAGCGGGAGGGGGAGTAGATACGCAGTATTTT. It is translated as CASSSRLAGGGVDTQYF.